The clone carrying this T cell receptor (beta chain) appeared many times. The CDR3 length is 14 residues. Germline-derived CDR1 and CDR2 are SGHAT and FQNNGV. Trimming took 4 bases from V and 3 from J, leaving 10 bases between them. As to time point: pre-sensitization, week 0. Treatment meaning: therapeutic diphenylcyclopropenone sensitization with weekly scalp DPC. The data belong to a study of human T cells and chemical hapten exposure. Study-wide context: Patch tests delivered 0.01% DPC to the upper back and were evaluated at 6 days. The study traced per-sample TCR yield variation mainly to small differences in pooled library volumes.

What the library attached to individual cDNA molecules were unique molecular identifiers. TCRdb processed the RACE reads anew with MiXCR; each CDR3 protein has one entry. The sample holds more than 300,000 distinct CDR3 sequences, around 5% seen once. This TCR was sampled from a woman aged 18-30 years with alopecia areata. Some clones in this sample may be carry-over from other donors' samples. Sample: whole blood, taken in connection with sensitization to the hapten diphenylcyclopropenone (DPC). This sequence joins TRBV11-2 and TRBJ1-5; D possibly corresponds to TRBD1 (6 bases). CDR3 sequence reads: CASSSDSYNQPQHF. The CDR3 nucleotides are TGTGCCAGCAGCTCGGACAGTTACAATCAGCCCCAGCATTTT.